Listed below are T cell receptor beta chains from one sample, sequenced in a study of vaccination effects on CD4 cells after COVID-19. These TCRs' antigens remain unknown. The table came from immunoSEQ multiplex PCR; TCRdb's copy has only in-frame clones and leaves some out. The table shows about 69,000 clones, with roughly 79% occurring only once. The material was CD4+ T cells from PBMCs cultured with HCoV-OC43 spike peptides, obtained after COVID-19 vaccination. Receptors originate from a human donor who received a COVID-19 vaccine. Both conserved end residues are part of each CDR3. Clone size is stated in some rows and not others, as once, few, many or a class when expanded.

CAWGRDARSGANVLTF,few,TRBJ2-6,TRBV30
CASSRGTVNYGYTF,NA,TRBJ1-2,TRBV18
CASSLNRGQPQHF,NA,TRBJ1-5,TRBV6-5
CASSSAGGQTGELFF,NA,TRBJ2-2,TRBV7-3
CASTGGLMGGYTF,few,TRBJ1-2,TRBV2
CATVPGQGRGYNEQFF,NA,TRBJ2-1,TRBV10-3
CAWSATGEGEQFF,NA,TRBJ2-1,TRBV30
CASSQGQDRNYNEQFF,NA,TRBJ2-1,TRBV4-3
CASSRAPTGTDTQYF,NA,TRBJ2-3,TRBV5-5
CASSIGMANEKLFF,NA,TRBJ1-4,TRBV5-1
CASSIVGGGVAKNIQYF,NA,TRBJ2-4,TRBV19
CSARTGEKLFF,NA,TRBJ1-4,TRBV29-1
CASSSRTGWNTGELFF,NA,TRBJ2-2,TRBV19
CASSPPLAGGPSSTDTQYF,NA,TRBJ2-3,TRBV6-6